A single T cell receptor (beta chain) is shown here with its context. This sample is drawn from a study of tumor-infiltrating lymphocytes in primary liver carcinoma. The overall study: Patients underwent surgical resection for primary liver carcinoma.

The template, around 540 ng total RNA, yielded TCR beta cDNA made with a constant-region primer. For TCR beta, libraries were produced by three nested multiplex PCR rounds using slightly modified ARM-PCR. TCRdb used MiXCR to reprocess the multiplex PCR reads, holding one entry per CDR3 protein. The sample has about 320,000 distinct CDR3 sequences, 65% seen once. Researchers drew blood RNA from unsorted whole blood and extracted germline DNA as well. The TCR comes from a man in his forties or fifties with primary liver carcinoma and hepatitis B virus infection. Material: peripheral blood.

CDR3 loop: CASSLVLGSTLRTQYF. The CDR3 nucleotides read TGTGCCAGCAGCTTAGTCCTCGGGAGCACCCTCCGGACCCAGTACTTC. The chain employs TRBV7-9 and TRBJ2-5; maybe TRBD2 (6 bases). V was clipped by 1 base and J by 7 bases, with 19 bases between them. CDR1 is SEHNR and CDR2 is FQNEAQ in the germline V gene (reference sequence). This CDR3 spans 16 amino acids.